This T cell receptor beta chain was captured in a study of early T cells in non-severe SARS-CoV-2 infection. This clonotype was observed at least ten times. The length of the CDR3 is 15 residues. TCRdb called the 5' RACE reads again in MiXCR, with one record for every CDR3 protein. The data show 50,000 to 70,000 distinct CDR3 sequences, with 9.5% to 15% seen just once and 4.4% held by the top ten. The TCR was taken from an adult who was a healthcare worker with PCR-confirmed SARS-CoV-2 infection or an uninfected control (not recorded which). The chain links TRBV21-1 to TRBJ2-1; TRBD2, the table's D call, was not compared with the DNA. TRBV21-1 is labeled a pseudogene. Material: whole blood. The CDR3 is CACDIRVSGDNEQFF. CDR3 in DNA: TGTGCCTGCGATATAAGAGTTTCGGGAGACAATGAGCAGTTCTTC.